This T cell receptor (beta chain) was captured by sequencing in a study of Ad26.COV2.S vaccination and SARS-CoV-2 variants. Points from the study as a whole: In vaccinated individuals, spike-specific CD8+ and CD4+ T cell responses reportedly displayed substantial breadth. Breadth and depth estimates from TCRs may understate total T cell responses. Vaccine recipients and placebo recipients showed similar non-spike TCR breadth. Participants in the vaccine arm had higher spike-specific TCR breadth; placebo recipients had lower.

Data came from immunoSEQ multiplex PCR; TCRdb stores just in-frame clones and leaves some out. The data show about 6,800 clones, 84% seen once. Looked up from germline, CDR1 is SSHAT and CDR2 is FNYEAQ (reference sequence). The CDR3 has 14 amino acids. A single count supports this clone. Its antigen is unidentified. One end of the junction is discordant with germline, which a read error may explain. The sequence was obtained from a human donor who had recovered from COVID-19. The starting material was peripheral blood, obtained after recovery from COVID-19. The V call is TRBV7-7, the J call TRBJ2-2; D remains unclear. The CDR3 loop is CASSLDSLTGELFF. CDR3 sequence (DNA): TGTGCTAGCAGCTTAGACTCTCTCACCGGGGAGCTGTTTTTT. Complete variable domain (other parts from reference TRBV7-7 and TRBJ2-2): GAGVSQSPRYKVTKRGQDVTLRCDPISSHATLYWYQQALGQGPEFLTYFNYEAQPDKSGLPSDRFSAERPEGSISTLTIQRTEQRDSAMYRCASSLDSLTGELFFGEGSRLTVL.